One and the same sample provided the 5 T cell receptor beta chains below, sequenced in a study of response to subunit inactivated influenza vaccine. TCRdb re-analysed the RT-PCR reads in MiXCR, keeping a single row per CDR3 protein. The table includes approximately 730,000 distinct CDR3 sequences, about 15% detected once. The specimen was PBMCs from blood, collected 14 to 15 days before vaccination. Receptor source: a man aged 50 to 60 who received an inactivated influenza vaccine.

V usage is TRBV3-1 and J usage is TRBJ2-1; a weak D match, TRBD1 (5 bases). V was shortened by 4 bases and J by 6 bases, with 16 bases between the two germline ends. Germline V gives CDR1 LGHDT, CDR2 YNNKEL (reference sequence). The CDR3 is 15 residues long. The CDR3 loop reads CASSLSGKQSNEQFF. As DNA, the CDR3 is TGTGCCAGCAGCCTATCAGGGAAACAATCCAATGAGCAGTTCTTC.

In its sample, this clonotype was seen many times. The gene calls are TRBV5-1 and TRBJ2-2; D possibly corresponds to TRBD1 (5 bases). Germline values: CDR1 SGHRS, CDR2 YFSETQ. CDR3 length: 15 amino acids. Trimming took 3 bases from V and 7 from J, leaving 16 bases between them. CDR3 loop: CASSYQQEISGELFF. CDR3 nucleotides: TGCGCCAGCAGCTATCAACAGGAGATCAGCGGGGAGCTGTTTTTT. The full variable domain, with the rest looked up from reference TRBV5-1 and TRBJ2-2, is KAGVTQTPRYLIKTRGQQVTLSCSPISGHRSVSWYQQTPGQGLQFLFEYFSETQRNKGNFPGRFSGRQFSNSRSEMNVSTLELGDSALYLCASSYQQEISGELFFGEGSRLTVL.

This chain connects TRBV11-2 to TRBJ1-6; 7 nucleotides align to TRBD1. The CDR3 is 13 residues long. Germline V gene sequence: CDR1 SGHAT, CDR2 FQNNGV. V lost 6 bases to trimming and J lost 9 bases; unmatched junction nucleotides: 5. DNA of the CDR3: TGTGCCAGCAGTAGACAGGGACCTTCACCCCTCCACTTT. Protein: CASSRQGPSPLHF.

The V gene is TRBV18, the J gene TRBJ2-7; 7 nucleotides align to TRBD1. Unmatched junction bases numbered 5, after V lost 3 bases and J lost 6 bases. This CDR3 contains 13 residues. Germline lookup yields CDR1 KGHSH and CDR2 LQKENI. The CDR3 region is CASSPGTAAEQYF. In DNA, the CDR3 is TGTGCCAGCTCACCTGGGACAGCCGCCGAGCAGTACTTC.

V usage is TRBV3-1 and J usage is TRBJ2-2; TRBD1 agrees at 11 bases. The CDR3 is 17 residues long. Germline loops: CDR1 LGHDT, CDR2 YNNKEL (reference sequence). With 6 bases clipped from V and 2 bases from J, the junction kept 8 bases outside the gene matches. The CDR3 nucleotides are TGTGCCAGCAGGCGACGAGGGACAGGGGGAAACACCGGGGAGCTGTTTTTT. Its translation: CASRRRGTGGNTGELFF. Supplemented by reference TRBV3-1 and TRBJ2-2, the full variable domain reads DTAVSQTPKYLVTQMGNDKSIKCEQNLGHDTMYWYKQDSKKFLKIMFSYNNKELIINETVPNRFSPKSPDKAHLNLHINSLELGDSAVYFCASRRRGTGGNTGELFFGEGSRLTVL.